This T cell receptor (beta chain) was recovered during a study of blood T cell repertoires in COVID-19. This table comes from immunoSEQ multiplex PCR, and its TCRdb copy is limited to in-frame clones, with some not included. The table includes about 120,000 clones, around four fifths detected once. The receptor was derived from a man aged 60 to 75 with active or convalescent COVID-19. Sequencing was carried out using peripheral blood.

Here the CDR3 DNA reads TGTGCCAGCAGTACCCCCGGAGGGGGCGCCTACGAGCAGTACTTC. Protein product: CASSTPGGGAYEQYF. This rearrangement joins TRBV28 to TRBJ2-7; a weak D match, TRBD1 (7 bases). V was pared by 5 bases and J by 2 bases, with 16 bases between. The CDR3 has 15 residues. In germline, CDR1 is MDHEN, CDR2 SYDVKM.